What follows are 2 T cell receptor beta chains derived from one specimen sequenced in a study of blood T cell repertoires in COVID-19. Profiling relied on immunoSEQ multiplex PCR, and the TCRdb table lists in-frame clones only, not all of them. Of some 45,000 clones in the sample, about 85% were seen once. Material for sequencing was peripheral blood. These TCRs come from an elderly woman with acute or convalescent COVID-19.

The chain joins TRBV7-2 to TRBJ1-2; TRBD1 matches at 7 bases. V lost 5 bases, J lost 4 bases, and 10 bases stayed unmatched. Germline V lookup: CDR1 SGHTA, CDR2 FQGNSA. This CDR3 has 15 residues. CDR3 sequence reads: CASSPTPQGSYGYTF. CDR3 DNA sequence: TGTGCCAGCAGCCCCACACCACAGGGGAGCTATGGCTACACCTTC.

This chain connects TRBV6-5 to TRBJ1-5, with D perhaps TRBD1 (6 bases). This CDR3 contains 15 residues. In germline, CDR1 is MNHEY, CDR2 SVGAGI. The ends were cut back, 8 bases at V and 3 bases at J, with 17 bases in the middle. CDR3 in amino acids: CASGRSDSYNQPQHF. The CDR3 bases are TGTGCCAGCGGGCGATCGGACAGCTACAATCAGCCCCAGCATTTT.